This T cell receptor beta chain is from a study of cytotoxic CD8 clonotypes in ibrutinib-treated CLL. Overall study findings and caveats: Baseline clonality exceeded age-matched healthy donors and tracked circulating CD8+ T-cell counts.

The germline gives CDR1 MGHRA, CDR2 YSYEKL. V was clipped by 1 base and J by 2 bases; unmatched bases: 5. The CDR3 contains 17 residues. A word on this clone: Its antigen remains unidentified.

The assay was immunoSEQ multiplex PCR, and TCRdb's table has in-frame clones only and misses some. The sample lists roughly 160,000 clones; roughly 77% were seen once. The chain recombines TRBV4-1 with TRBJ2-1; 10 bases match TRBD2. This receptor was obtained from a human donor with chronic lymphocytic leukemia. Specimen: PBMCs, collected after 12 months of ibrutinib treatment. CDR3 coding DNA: TGCGCCAGCAGCCAAGCGAGGACTAGCGGTCCCTACAATGAGCAGTTCTTC. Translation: CASSQARTSGPYNEQFF.